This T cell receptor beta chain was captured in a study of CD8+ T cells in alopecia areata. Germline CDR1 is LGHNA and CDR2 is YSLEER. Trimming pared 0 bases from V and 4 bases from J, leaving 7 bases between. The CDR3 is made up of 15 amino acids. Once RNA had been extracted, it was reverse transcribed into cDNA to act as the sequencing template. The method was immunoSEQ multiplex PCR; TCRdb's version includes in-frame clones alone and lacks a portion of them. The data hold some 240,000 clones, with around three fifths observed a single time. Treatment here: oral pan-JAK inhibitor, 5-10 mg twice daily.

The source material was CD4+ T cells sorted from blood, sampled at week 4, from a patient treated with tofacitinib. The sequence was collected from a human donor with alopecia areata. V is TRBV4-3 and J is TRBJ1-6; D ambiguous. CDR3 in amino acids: CASSQDVTYNSPLHF. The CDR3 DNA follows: TGCGCCAGCAGCCAAGATGTCACATATAATTCACCCCTCCACTTT.